This TCR beta chain was sequenced for a study of T cell changes during pregnancy in multiple sclerosis. Trimming removed 7 bases at V and 5 bases at J, with 12 bases between. The CDR3 is 13 residues long. From germline, CDR1 is LNHDA and CDR2 SQIVND (reference sequence). The protocol was immunoSEQ multiplex PCR, while the TCRdb copy is restricted to in-frame clones and leaves out a portion. The table records under 20,000 clones, about 85% of them present only once. The table lists this clone with a few counts. The sample was CD8+ T cells from peripheral blood mononuclear cells, taken after pregnancy. This chain uses TRBV19 with TRBJ2-1, with D unresolved. The receptor's source is a female donor with multiple sclerosis, enrolled in a pregnancy study. The DNA for the CDR3 is TGTGCCAGTAAAGCTCTCGAGGACAATGAGCAGTTCTTC. This encodes CASKALEDNEQFF.